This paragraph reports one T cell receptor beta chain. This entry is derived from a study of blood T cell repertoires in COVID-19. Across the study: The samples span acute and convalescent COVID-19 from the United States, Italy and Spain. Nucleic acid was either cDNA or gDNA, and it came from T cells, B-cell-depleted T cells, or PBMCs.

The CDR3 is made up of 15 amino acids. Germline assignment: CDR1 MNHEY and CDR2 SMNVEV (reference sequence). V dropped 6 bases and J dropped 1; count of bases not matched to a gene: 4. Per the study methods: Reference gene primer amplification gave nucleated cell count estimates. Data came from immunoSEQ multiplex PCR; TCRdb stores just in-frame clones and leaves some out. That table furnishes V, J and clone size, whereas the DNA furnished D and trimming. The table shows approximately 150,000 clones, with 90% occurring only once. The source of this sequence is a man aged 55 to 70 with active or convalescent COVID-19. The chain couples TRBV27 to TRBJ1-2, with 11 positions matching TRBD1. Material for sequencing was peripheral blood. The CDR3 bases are TGTGCCAGCAGATGGACAGGGGGCGGTAACTATGGCTACACCTTC. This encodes CASRWTGGGNYGYTF.